The subject of this entry is one T cell receptor (beta chain). The source of the sample is a study of graft-versus-host responses after intestinal transplantation. Study information: Transplant types were multivisceral, liver-intestinal, or isolated intestinal.

V shed 4 bases and J 4 bases; nucleotides not matched to a gene: 6. The CDR3 runs 15 residues. Per the germline V gene, CDR1 is SGHRS and CDR2 is YFSETQ. Assay: immunoSEQ multiplex PCR; the TCRdb copy retains only in-frame clones and omits some. The data show 25,000 to 30,000 clones, approximately 90% seen once. The clonotype was recovered from a human patient who received an intestinal transplant, so some T cells may come from the graft donor. The V and J genes are TRBV5-1 and TRBJ1-1; 11 bases are a match to TRBD1. This specimen consisted of PBMCs, obtained 450 to 480 days after intestinal transplantation. Here the CDR3 DNA reads TGCGCCAGCAGCAGAGGGACAGGGGGTAGCACTGAAGCTTTCTTT. Residues: CASSRGTGGSTEAFF. Full variable domain (missing parts from reference TRBV5-1 and TRBJ1-1): KAGVTQTPRYLIKTRGQQVTLSCSPISGHRSVSWYQQTPGQGLQFLFEYFSETQRNKGNFPGRFSGRQFSNSRSEMNVSTLELGDSALYLCASSRGTGGSTEAFFGQGTRLTVV.